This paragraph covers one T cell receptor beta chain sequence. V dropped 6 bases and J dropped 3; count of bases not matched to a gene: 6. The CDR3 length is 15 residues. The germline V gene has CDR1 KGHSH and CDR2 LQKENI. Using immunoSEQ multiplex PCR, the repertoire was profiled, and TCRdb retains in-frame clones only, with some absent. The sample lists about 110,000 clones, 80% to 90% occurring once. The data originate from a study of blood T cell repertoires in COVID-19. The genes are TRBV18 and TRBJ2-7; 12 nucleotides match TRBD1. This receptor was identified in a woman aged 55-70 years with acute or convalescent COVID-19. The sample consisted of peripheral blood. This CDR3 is CASSMGQGAIYEQYF. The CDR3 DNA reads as TGTGCCAGCTCCATGGGACAGGGGGCTATCTACGAGCAGTACTTC.